These 23 T cell receptor beta chains were sequenced from one sample in a study of CD8+ T cells in alopecia areata. Extracted from the samples, RNA was reverse transcribed into cDNA to serve as the sequencing template. Sequenced by immunoSEQ multiplex PCR; TCRdb stores in-frame clones only, minus some. This repertoire shows roughly 100,000 clones, about nine tenths found once; its top ten account for 11%. Noted treatment: oral pan-JAK inhibitor, 5-10 mg twice daily. The input for sequencing was CD8+ T cells sorted from blood, taken between weeks 30 and 35, from a patient treated with tofacitinib. The receptors come from a human donor with alopecia areata.

CDR3 amino acids: CSARQPNGREQFF. The DNA of the CDR3 is TGCAGCGCAAGACAGCCCAATGGTCGGGAGCAGTTCTTC. The chain carries TRBV29-1 and TRBJ2-1; D is perhaps TRBD1 (5 bases). Trimming cost V 7 bases and J 10 bases, with 20 bases left between them. This CDR3 region has 13 residues. Germline CDR1 SQVTM, CDR2 ANQGSEA.

V usage is TRBV30 and J usage is TRBJ2-3; the match to TRBD2 covers 16 bases. V dropped 2 bases and J dropped 4; count of bases not matched to a gene: 3. This CDR3 is 16 amino acids long. Germline loops: CDR1 GTSNPN, CDR2 SVGIG (reference sequence). CDR3 region: CAWSLGTSGGADTQYF. CDR3 coding DNA: TGTGCCTGGAGTCTCGGGACTAGCGGGGGGGCAGATACGCAGTATTTT.

The genes are TRBV7-6 and TRBJ2-1, with TRBD2 matching 9 bases. Losses at the gene ends were 5 bases for V and 4 bases for J; bases not matched to a gene: 6. In germline, CDR1 is SGHVS, CDR2 FNYEAQ. CDR3 length equals 15 residues. The CDR3 DNA is TGTGCCAGCAGCCCGACTAGCGGAAGTTACAATGAGCAGTTCTTC. Its translation is CASSPTSGSYNEQFF. Full variable domain (outside the CDR3, taken from reference TRBV7-6 and TRBJ2-1): GAGVSQSPRYKVTKRGQDVALRCDPISGHVSLYWYRQALGQGPEFLTYFNYEAQQDKSGLPNDRFSAERPEGSISTLTIQRTEQRDSAMYRCASSPTSGSYNEQFFGPGTRLTVL.

The chain couples TRBV6-5 to TRBJ2-5; 7 nucleotides match TRBD1. The CDR3 covers 16 residues. CDR1 and CDR2 from the germline V gene are MNHEY and SVGAGI. V gave up 4 bases and J gave up 1 base; unmatched junction bases: 9. CDR3 sequence reads: CASSSTGTELQETQYF. In nucleotides, the CDR3 is TGTGCCAGCAGTTCCACCGGGACAGAGCTCCAAGAGACCCAGTACTTC.

The rearrangement uses TRBV5-4 and TRBJ2-7, with 8 nucleotides matching TRBD1. Germline V gene lookup returns CDR1 SGHNT and CDR2 YYREEE (reference sequence). The J segment lost 3 bases and the V segment lost 1 base, leaving 12 bases of the junction unmatched. This CDR3 is 17 amino acids long. CDR3 sequence reads: CASSLFKGQGRVYEQYF. The CDR3 nucleotides read TGTGCCAGCAGCTTGTTTAAAGGACAGGGAAGGGTCTACGAGCAGTACTTC.

The rearrangement joins TRBV30 to TRBJ2-3; 8 bases are shared with TRBD2. This CDR3 has 14 residues. Germline V lookup: CDR1 GTSNPN, CDR2 SVGIG (reference sequence). With V trimmed by 0 bases and J by 4 bases, 3 bases remained unmatched. CDR3 nucleotide sequence: TGTGCCTGGAGTGTGGCTAGCGGGTCAGATACGCAGTATTTT. Translating gives CAWSVASGSDTQYF.

The chain has TRBV7-9 and TRBJ2-7; TRBD2 agrees at 9 bases. Losses at the gene ends were 3 bases for V and 2 bases for J; bases not matched to a gene: 5. The CDR3 consists of 15 residues. CDR1 and CDR2 (germline): SEHNR, FQNEAQ (reference sequence). CDR3 residues: CASSFSSGKTYEQYF. CDR3 in DNA: TGTGCCAGCAGCTTCTCTAGCGGGAAGACCTACGAGCAGTACTTC.

The J gene is TRBJ1-1, the V gene TRBV29-1, with 8 bases identical to TRBD1. The CDR3 totals 13 residues. J was trimmed by 6 bases and V by 4 bases; bases with no gene match: 7. The V gene's germline CDR1 is SQVTM and CDR2 ANQGSEA. The CDR3 sequence: CSVGDRRGPEAFF. CDR3 DNA sequence: TGCAGCGTTGGGGACAGGAGGGGACCTGAAGCTTTCTTT.

The V and J genes are TRBV7-9 and TRBJ2-3; 7 bases are shared with TRBD2. The trim removed 5 bases at V and 6 bases at J, leaving 8 bases unmatched. From germline, CDR1 is SEHNR and CDR2 FQNEAQ (reference sequence). The CDR3 covers 14 residues. The chain's CDR3 is CASSQPGEGDTQYF. DNA of the CDR3: TGTGCCAGCAGCCAACCGGGGGAGGGGGATACGCAGTATTTT.

The gene calls are TRBV10-3 and TRBJ2-1; D might be TRBD1 (6 bases). The CDR3 runs 16 residues. Germline V gene sequence: CDR1 ENHRY, CDR2 SYGVKD. V lost 2 bases to trimming and J lost 7 bases, with 18 bases between them. The CDR3 sequence is CAISEPAYRDGNEQFF. Written as DNA, the CDR3 is TGTGCCATCAGTGAGCCTGCGTACAGGGACGGGAATGAGCAGTTCTTC.

The J gene is TRBJ2-2, the V gene TRBV5-6; D possibly corresponds to TRBD2 (5 bases). This CDR3 region has 15 residues. Between the trimmed V and J ends, which lost 6 bases and 1 base, there was a span of 13 bases. The germline gives CDR1 SGHDT, CDR2 YYEEEE. The CDR3 coding sequence is TGTGCCAGCACCCGGAGGCGGCTGAACACCGGGGAGCTGTTTTTT. This encodes CASTRRRLNTGELFF.

V is TRBV5-6 and J is TRBJ2-5; 7 bases align to TRBD1. The V segment lost 3 bases and the J segment 1 base; nucleotides outside the gene matches: 9. Per germline, CDR1 SGHDT and CDR2 YYEEEE. The CDR3 extends over 16 amino acids. The CDR3 region has the DNA TGTGCCAGCAGCTCCGGACAGGATGGGGCCCAAGAGACCCAGTACTTC. It is translated as CASSSGQDGAQETQYF.

In its sample, this clone was seen once. The rearrangement links TRBV18 to TRBJ2-6; 7 bases are shared with TRBD1. J was trimmed by 0 bases and V by 6 bases; bases with no gene match: 14. The CDR3 spans 19 residues. Germline assignment: CDR1 KGHSH and CDR2 LQKENI. The CDR3 nucleotides read TGTGCCAGCTCGGAGTGGGAAGGACAGGTTGTCTCTGGGGCCAACGTCCTGACTTTC. This codes for CASSEWEGQVVSGANVLTF.

The V and J genes are TRBV30 and TRBJ1-2; D possibly corresponds to TRBD1 (6 bases). Germline loops: CDR1 GTSNPN, CDR2 SVGIG (reference sequence). Trimming shortened V by 1 base and J by 4 bases, and 10 bases separated the two germline ends. The CDR3 extends over 13 amino acids. CDR3 coding DNA: TGTGCCTGGAGTGACCAGGGGATCTATGGCTACACCTTC. Translated: CAWSDQGIYGYTF.

The V call is TRBV7-9, the J call TRBJ2-3, with 8 bases identical to TRBD1. This CDR3 has 18 residues. V was pared by 7 bases and J by 1 base, with 16 bases of the junction left unmatched. Looked up from germline, CDR1 is SEHNR and CDR2 is FQNEAQ (reference sequence). The CDR3 bases are TGTGCCAGCACCCCCGTCCCGGGACAGGATCCGCGCACAGATACGCAGTATTTT. The encoded protein is CASTPVPGQDPRTDTQYF.

The genes are TRBV4-1 and TRBJ2-7; 8 bases are a match to TRBD1. CDR1 and CDR2 from the germline V gene are MGHRA and YSYEKL. This CDR3 has 16 amino acids. The ends lost 4 bases at V and 5 bases at J; junction bases unmatched: 13. The CDR3 here is CASSPSRGAGGHEQYF. CDR3 sequence (DNA): TGCGCCAGCAGCCCCTCAAGGGGAGCAGGGGGCCACGAGCAGTACTTC.

The chain recombines TRBV10-3 with TRBJ2-1, with D hard to call. The germline CDR1 and CDR2 sequences are ENHRY and SYGVKD. V was cut by 3 bases and J by 0 bases, with 12 bases left in between. The CDR3 has 16 residues. The CDR3 spells CAISEPGRSSYNEQFF. The CDR3 DNA is TGTGCCATCAGTGAACCGGGCAGGAGCTCCTACAATGAGCAGTTCTTC.

This chain uses TRBV7-9 with TRBJ1-1; no firm D call. The CDR3 contains 12 residues. Trimming shortened V by 1 base and J by 8 bases, and 8 bases separated the two germline ends. Germline V gene sequence: CDR1 SEHNR, CDR2 FQNEAQ (reference sequence). CDR3: CASSLVKGEAFF. Here the CDR3 DNA reads TGTGCCAGCAGCTTAGTTAAGGGCGAAGCTTTCTTT. Based on the CDR3 plus reference TRBV7-9 and TRBJ1-1, the full variable domain is DTGVSQNPRHKITKRGQNVTFRCDPISEHNRLYWYRQTLGQGPEFLTYFQNEAQLEKSRLLSDRFSAERPKGSFSTLEIQRTEQGDSAMYLCASSLVKGEAFFGQGTRLTVV.

This sequence joins TRBV29-1 and TRBJ1-2; unclear D gene. The CDR3 has 15 amino acids. CDR1 SQVTM and CDR2 ANQGSEA come from the germline V gene. V lost 0 bases and J 4 bases, leaving 15 bases between the germline ends. The CDR3 spells CSVEDRSGEGYGYTF. The CDR3 DNA reads as TGCAGCGTTGAAGATCGTTCCGGGGAGGGCTATGGCTACACCTTC.

This chain joins TRBV7-2 and TRBJ2-1; the D call may be TRBD1 or TRBD2 (6 bases each). The V end lost 1 base, the J end lost 8 bases, and 21 bases lay between the germline ends. This CDR3 comprises 17 residues. The germline gives CDR1 SGHTA, CDR2 FQGNSA. Written as DNA, the CDR3 is TGTGCCAGCAGCTTAGTGTGGGGGGCTTCTGTTAACCATGAGCAGTTCTTC. It specifies CASSLVWGASVNHEQFF.

This clone is a singleton in its sample. The V and J genes are TRBV29-1 and TRBJ2-5, with 9 nucleotides matching TRBD1. Trimming cost V 5 bases and J 0 bases; bases outside gene matches: 1. CDR3 length: 13 amino acids. In germline, CDR1 is SQVTM, CDR2 ANQGSEA. CDR3 nucleotide sequence: TGCAGCGTTTGGGACAGGGACCAAGAGACCCAGTACTTC. It is translated as CSVWDRDQETQYF. Looking up the rest from reference TRBV29-1 and TRBJ2-5 gives the full variable domain: SAVISQKPSRDICQRGTSLTIQCQVDSQVTMMFWYRQQPGQSLTLIATANQGSEATYESGFVIDKFPISRPNLTFSTLTVSNMSPEDSSIYLCSVWDRDQETQYFGPGTRLLVL.

The chain employs TRBV27 and TRBJ2-7; weak D call: TRBD1 (5 bases). Germline lookup yields CDR1 MNHEY and CDR2 SMNVEV (reference sequence). The V end was cut by 5 bases, the J end by 1 base, with 18 bases between. CDR3 length equals 16 residues. The CDR3 protein is CASSLKGSAISYEQYF. As DNA, the CDR3 is TGTGCCAGCAGTCTCAAGGGGTCCGCTATATCCTACGAGCAGTACTTC.

The chain employs TRBV7-2 and TRBJ1-1, with D unresolved. This CDR3 region has 15 residues. Germline-derived CDR1 and CDR2 are SGHTA and FQGNSA. The V end was cut by 1 base, the J end by 3 bases, with 12 bases between. The CDR3 sequence: CASSLVGVGYTEAFF. The CDR3 bases are TGTGCCAGCAGCTTAGTTGGGGTGGGATACACTGAAGCTTTCTTT.